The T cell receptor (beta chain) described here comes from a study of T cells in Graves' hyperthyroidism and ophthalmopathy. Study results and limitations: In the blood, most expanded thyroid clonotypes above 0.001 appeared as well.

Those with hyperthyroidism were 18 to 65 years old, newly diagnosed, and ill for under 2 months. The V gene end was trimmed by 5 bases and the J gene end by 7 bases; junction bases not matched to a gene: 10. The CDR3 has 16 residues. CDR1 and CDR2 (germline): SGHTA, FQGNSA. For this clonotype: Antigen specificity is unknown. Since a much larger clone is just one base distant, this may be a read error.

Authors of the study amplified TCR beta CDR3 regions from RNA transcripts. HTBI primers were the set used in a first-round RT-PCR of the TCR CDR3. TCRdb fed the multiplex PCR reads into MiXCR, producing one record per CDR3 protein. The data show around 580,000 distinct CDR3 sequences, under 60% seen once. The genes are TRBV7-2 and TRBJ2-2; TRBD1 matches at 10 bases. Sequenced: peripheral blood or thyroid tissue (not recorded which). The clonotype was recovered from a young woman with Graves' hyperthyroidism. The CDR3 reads CASSLPRQGAIGELFF. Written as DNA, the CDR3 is TGTGCCAGCAGCCTCCCGAGACAGGGGGCAATCGGGGAGCTGTTTTTT.